This entry lists 17 T cell receptor beta chains sequenced from one sample in a study of T cells of healthy individuals. TCRdb used MiXCR to reprocess the 5' RACE reads, holding one entry per CDR3 protein. The repertoire holds over 95,000 distinct CDR3 sequences, with roughly 18% as singletons. The receptors come from a human donor in good health.

V usage is TRBV5-5 and J usage is TRBJ1-2; D is unresolved. Between the trimmed V and J ends, which lost 7 bases and 1 base, there was a span of 8 bases. This CDR3 is 12 amino acids long. Germline V CDR1 and CDR2: SGHKS, YYEKEE (reference sequence). The CDR3 here is CASFTVNYGYTF. In nucleotides, the CDR3 is TGTGCCAGCTTTACAGTTAACTATGGCTACACCTTC.

V is TRBV20-1 and J is TRBJ2-2; D ambiguous. The germline CDR1 and CDR2 sequences are DFQATT and SNEGSKA (reference sequence). The V end was cut by 0 bases, the J end by 3 bases, with 17 bases between. The CDR3 is 17 amino acids. CDR3 sequence reads: CSARDGVMGGDTGELFF. CDR3 sequence (DNA): TGCAGTGCTAGAGACGGAGTAATGGGCGGCGACACCGGGGAGCTGTTTTTT.

This clonotype was observed at least ten times. The V and J genes are TRBV18 and TRBJ2-5; TRBD2 is a possible D gene (5 bases). Trimming removed 3 bases at V and 3 bases at J, with 17 bases between. Germline assignment: CDR1 KGHSH and CDR2 LQKENI. There are 16 residues in the CDR3. The DNA of the CDR3 is TGTGCCAGCTCACCGATGCGGAGCGGAACGAAAGAGACCCAGTACTTC. This sequence encodes CASSPMRSGTKETQYF.

This rearrangement joins TRBV20-1 to TRBJ2-5, with D possibly being TRBD2 (6 bases). Trimming removed 3 bases from V and 1 base from J, with 15 bases in between. The length of the CDR3 is 15 residues. The germline gives CDR1 DFQATT, CDR2 SNEGSKA (reference sequence). Here the CDR3 DNA reads TGCAGTGCTAGCCGGGCTAGCGTGAGCCAAGAGACCCAGTACTTC. It is translated as CSASRASVSQETQYF.

The rearrangement links TRBV11-2 to TRBJ2-7, with TRBD2 matching over 7 bases. The CDR3 totals 15 residues. The J segment lost 2 bases and the V segment lost 7 bases, leaving 11 bases of the junction unmatched. The germline V gene encodes CDR1 SGHAT and CDR2 FQNNGV. CDR3 sequence reads: CASTIVGEGPYEQYF. Here the CDR3 DNA reads TGTGCCAGCACCATCGTAGGGGAGGGCCCCTACGAGCAGTACTTC.

This clonotype turned up a few times. V gene TRBV4-1 combines with J gene TRBJ1-5, with 10 bases identical to TRBD1. J lost 2 bases, V lost 2 bases, and 3 bases had no gene match. CDR3 length equals 16 residues. Germline V lookup: CDR1 MGHRA, CDR2 YSYEKL. This chain's CDR3 is CASSQPGQGRNQPQHF. For the CDR3, the DNA is TGCGCCAGCAGCCAACCGGGACAGGGGCGCAATCAGCCCCAGCATTTT.

This chain joins TRBV6-1 and TRBJ2-7; D gene ambiguous. The CDR3 runs 13 residues. CDR1 is MNHNS, CDR2 SASEGT, per germline. V was clipped by 1 base and J by 1 base, with 5 bases between them. The CDR3 bases are TGTGCCAGCAGTGAAGGTCTTTCCTACGAGCAGTACTTC. Residues: CASSEGLSYEQYF.

This clonotype was detected a few times. This CDR3 is CASSSRWGQETQYF. The CDR3 region has the DNA TGTGCCAGCAGCTCCCGGTGGGGGCAAGAGACCCAGTACTTC. The J gene is TRBJ2-5, the V gene TRBV7-2; perhaps D is TRBD1 or TRBD2 (5 bases each). The CDR3 sequence is 14 residues long. V lost 4 bases, J lost 2 bases, and 11 bases lay in between. Looked up from germline, CDR1 is SGHTA and CDR2 is FQGNSA.

V gene TRBV4-3 combines with J gene TRBJ1-5; TRBD1 matches at 8 bases. V gave up 3 bases and J gave up 10 bases; unmatched junction bases: 5. The germline V gene encodes CDR1 LGHNA and CDR2 YSLEER. The CDR3 extends over 13 amino acids. CDR3 amino acids: CASSHRDRGPQHF. In DNA, the CDR3 is TGCGCCAGCAGCCACCGCGACAGGGGCCCCCAGCATTTT.

The chain couples TRBV20-1 to TRBJ1-6, with a tentative D call TRBD1 (6 bases). The CDR3 spans 14 residues. The germline V and J ends were trimmed by 2 bases and 10 bases, with 15 bases remaining between them. The germline V gene encodes CDR1 DFQATT and CDR2 SNEGSKA (reference sequence). The CDR3 sequence is CSARRGRGGSPLHF. CDR3 in DNA: TGCAGTGCTAGACGGGGCAGGGGAGGATCACCCCTCCACTTT.

This sequence joins TRBV7-2 and TRBJ2-5; TRBD2 aligns across 9 bases. The CDR3 totals 15 residues. V lost 3 bases, J lost 2 bases, and 4 bases stayed unmatched. From germline, CDR1 is SGHTA and CDR2 FQGNSA. In DNA form, the CDR3 reads TGTGCCAGCAGCTTTCGGCGGGGGGGACAAGAGACCCAGTACTTC. Its protein is CASSFRRGGQETQYF.

At least ten counts were recorded for this clonotype. The chain links TRBV28 to TRBJ2-7; unclear D gene. V lost 3 bases to trimming and J lost 1 base, with 7 bases between them. Germline V lookup: CDR1 MDHEN, CDR2 SYDVKM. The CDR3 consists of 13 residues. The CDR3 is CASSLKTSYEQYF. In nucleotides, the CDR3 is TGTGCCAGCAGTTTGAAGACTTCCTACGAGCAGTACTTC.

The sample holds many counts of this clonotype. This sequence joins TRBV4-1 and TRBJ2-7, with D uncertain. Germline CDR1 is MGHRA and CDR2 is YSYEKL. Trimming took off 1 base at V and 2 bases at J, with 12 bases between the two ends. The CDR3 is made up of 15 amino acids. CDR3 nucleotides: TGCGCCAGCAGCCAAGTACTAACCCCTACCTACGAGCAGTACTTC. Translating gives CASSQVLTPTYEQYF.

In its sample, this clonotype was seen a few times. This sequence joins TRBV12-5 and TRBJ2-2; 10 bases are a match to TRBD2. The trim removed 1 base at V and 3 bases at J, leaving 2 bases unmatched. Germline CDR1 LGHNT, CDR2 FRNRAP. The CDR3 consists of 16 residues. The CDR3 sequence: CASGLGLAGYTGELFF. The CDR3 nucleotides read TGTGCTAGTGGTTTGGGACTAGCGGGCTACACCGGGGAGCTGTTTTTT. Full variable domain (missing parts from reference TRBV12-5 and TRBJ2-2): DARVTQTPRHKVTEMGQEVTMRCQPILGHNTVFWYRQTMMQGLELLAYFRNRAPLDDSGMPKDRFSAEMPDATLATLKIQPSEPRDSAVYFCASGLGLAGYTGELFFGEGSRLTVL.

Of note for this clonotype: One junction end disagrees with the germline gene, perhaps due to a read error. V gene TRBV2 combines with J gene TRBJ1-2; 7 bases fit TRBD1. The germline V gene encodes CDR1 SNHLY and CDR2 FYNNEI. The CDR3 sequence is 15 residues long. Here the CDR3 reads CASSDSAGGPYGYNF. The CDR3 coding sequence is TGTGCCAGCAGTGACTCGGCAGGGGGACCCTATGGCTACAACTTC.

The chain links TRBV15 to TRBJ2-3, with 10 bases fitting TRBD2. CDR3 length: 15 residues. The germline V gene has CDR1 LNHNV and CDR2 YYDKDF (reference sequence). The ends lost 1 base at V and 3 bases at J; junction bases unmatched: 1. The CDR3 DNA sequence: TGTGCCACCAGCAGAGTTAGCGGGGGGACAGATACGCAGTATTTT. It translates to CATSRVSGGTDTQYF.

The chain employs TRBV20-1 and TRBJ2-3; D not resolved. The CDR3 totals 14 residues. Trimming took 6 bases from V and 0 from J, leaving 13 bases between them. The germline V gene encodes CDR1 DFQATT and CDR2 SNEGSKA (reference sequence). CDR3 nucleotides: TGCAGTGCACTAATCTTTCCGAGCACAGATACGCAGTATTTT. Its protein is CSALIFPSTDTQYF.